The 14 T cell receptor beta chains below all came from one sample that was sequenced in a study of tumor-infiltrating lymphocytes in primary liver carcinoma. A primer matching the constant region was used to make TCR beta cDNA from about 500 ng of total RNA. Generation of the TCR beta libraries relied on three nested multiplex PCR rounds using slightly modified ARM-PCR. With TRBV1-TRBV30 forward primers and a C-beta reverse primer, the first two PCR rounds were run for around 10 cycles each. TCRdb itself ran the multiplex PCR reads through MiXCR, one entry per CDR3 protein. The sample yields about 120,000 distinct CDR3 sequences, approximately 71% seen once. Unsorted bulk tissue, about 19-30 mg of it, served as the source for co-extraction of RNA and DNA. The material sequenced was tumor-adjacent normal liver tissue. These receptors all stem from a woman aged 55-75 years with primary liver carcinoma and hepatitis B virus infection.

This clonotype has at least ten counts. The rearrangement joins TRBV4-1 to TRBJ1-5; the D gene is possibly TRBD1 (6 bases). V was shortened by 2 bases and J by 0 bases, with 11 bases between the two germline ends. This CDR3 comprises 16 residues. Germline values: CDR1 MGHRA, CDR2 YSYEKL. The CDR3 loop is CASSQTDRSSNQPQHF. The CDR3 coding sequence is TGCGCCAGCAGCCAAACGGACAGAAGTAGCAATCAGCCCCAGCATTTT.

Details on this clonotype: The junction departs from germline at one end; a sequencing error may be responsible. The chain carries TRBV5-5 and TRBJ1-1, with a possible D match to TRBD1 (5 bases). Germline loops: CDR1 SGHKS, CDR2 YYEKEE (reference sequence). CDR3 size: 14 residues. CDR3 DNA: TGTGCCAGGAGCTTGGAAGGGGAGCGGACTGAAGCTTTCTTT. This sequence encodes CARSLEGERTEAFF.

This clonotype has a count of ten or more. This sequence joins TRBV28 and TRBJ1-1, with 8 positions matching TRBD1. This CDR3 comprises 17 residues. Unmatched junction bases numbered 12, after V lost 1 base and J lost 5 bases. Germline V gene data show CDR1 as MDHEN and CDR2 as SYDVKM. The CDR3 coding sequence is TGTGCCAGCAGTTTATTAACCGTCCAGGGGGCGTATACTGAAGCTTTCTTT. Translated, it gives CASSLLTVQGAYTEAFF.

In regard to this clonotype: This is likely a read error, given that the CDR3 carries no conserved phenylalanine or tryptophan at its end. This chain joins TRBV29-1 and TRBJ1-3; D might be TRBD1 (5 bases). CDR1 SQVTM and CDR2 ANQGSEA come from the germline V gene. CDR3 length equals 14 residues. V lost 7 bases and J 0 bases, leaving 13 bases between the germline ends. This CDR3 is CSGWDGYSGNTIYY. CDR3 DNA: TGCAGCGGTTGGGACGGCTACTCTGGAAACACCATATATTAC.

A remark on this clonotype: This CDR3 fails to terminate in the conserved phenylalanine or tryptophan, so it likely reflects a read error. The chain couples TRBV12-3 or TRBV12-4 to TRBJ2-4, with D unresolved. The CDR3 has 13 amino acids. V lost 6 bases to trimming and J lost 6 bases, with 12 bases between them. DNA of the CDR3: TGTGCCAGCAGCCCAAGGAGTGCAAACATTCAGTACCTC. The encoded protein is CASSPRSANIQYL.

The rearrangement links TRBV28 to TRBJ2-3; 7 bases align to TRBD1. The CDR3 totals 14 residues. After removal of 4 bases from V and 5 bases from J, the junction contained 6 bases not matched to a gene. The V gene's germline CDR1 is MDHEN and CDR2 SYDVKM. The CDR3 nucleotides read TGTGCCAGCAGTTCGAGACAGGGCAAAGATACGCAGTATTTT. It translates to CASSSRQGKDTQYF.

As regards this clonotype: This CDR3 fails to terminate in the conserved phenylalanine or tryptophan, so it likely reflects a read error. This chain joins TRBV29-1 and TRBJ1-3; D gene uncertain. In germline, CDR1 is SQVTM, CDR2 ANQGSEA. Between the trimmed V and J ends, which lost 4 bases and 0 bases, there was a span of 13 bases. The CDR3 consists of 15 residues. CDR3 coding DNA: TGCAGCGTTGGGAGCAGCCCGAGCTCTGGAAACACCATATATCTT. This codes for CSVGSSPSSGNTIYL.

As for this clonotype: The germline gene is not matched at one end of the junction; a read error may be the cause. CDR3 amino acids: CDSTLTDGQETQYF. CDR3 in DNA: TGTGACAGCACTCTCACGGACGGCCAGGAGACCCAGTACTTC. This rearrangement joins TRBV12-3 or TRBV12-4 to TRBJ2-5; unclear D gene. The CDR3 has 14 amino acids.

This clonotype was seen ten or more times. This chain uses TRBV28 with TRBJ1-1; possibly TRBD1 for D (5 bases). Trimming removed 5 bases at V and 6 bases at J, with 13 bases between. This CDR3 has 13 residues. Germline V gene sequence: CDR1 MDHEN, CDR2 SYDVKM. The CDR3 loop reads CASSGGGFPEAFF. The CDR3 nucleotides are TGTGCCAGCAGTGGCGGGGGGTTCCCTGAAGCTTTCTTT.

In its sample, this clonotype was seen many times. The chain has TRBV21-1 and TRBJ1-4; TRBD1, as called in the table, went unchecked against the DNA. TRBV21-1 is shown as a pseudogene. The CDR3 runs to 15 residues. CDR3 DNA sequence: TGTGCCAGCAGCAAATCTCCCAGGGTTGATGAAAAACTGTTTTTT. This codes for CASSKSPRVDEKLFF.

Worth noting for this clonotype: At one boundary the junction diverges from the germline segment, which might be a read error. The chain combines TRBV11-2 with TRBJ2-5; unclear D gene. Germline CDR1 is SGHAT and CDR2 is FQNNGV. CDR3 size: 13 residues. The CDR3 protein is CAGSLRVGQTQYF. CDR3 DNA sequence: TGCGCCGGCAGCTTAAGGGTGGGCCAGACCCAGTACTTC. Combining the CDR3 with reference TRBV11-2 and TRBJ2-5 gives the whole variable domain EAGVAQSPRYKIIEKRQSVAFWCNPISGHATLYWYQQILGQGPKLLIQFQNNGVVDDSQLPKDRFSAERLKGVDSTLKIQPAKLEDSAVYLCAGSLRVGQTQYFGPGTRLLVL.

The table lists this clonotype with a count of one. Sequence at one end of the junction differs from germline and may be a read error. The chain employs TRBV5-1 and TRBJ2-3, with D perhaps TRBD2 (5 bases). There are 15 residues in the CDR3. Per germline, CDR1 SGHRS and CDR2 YFSETQ. CDR3 nucleotides: TGCGCCAGCAGCTTGGGTGTGGGAGTGGCAGATACGCAATATTTT. Protein sequence: CASSLGVGVADTQYF. Looking up the rest from reference TRBV5-1 and TRBJ2-3 gives the full variable domain: KAGVTQTPRYLIKTRGQQVTLSCSPISGHRSVSWYQQTPGQGLQFLFEYFSETQRNKGNFPGRFSGRQFSNSRSEMNVSTLELGDSALYLCASSLGVGVADTQYFGPGTRLTVL.

The gene calls are TRBV11-2 and TRBJ1-1; D remains ambiguous. V lost 7 bases, J lost 6 bases, and 12 bases lay in between. The CDR3 extends over 12 amino acids. Germline-derived CDR1 and CDR2 are SGHAT and FQNNGV. DNA for the CDR3: TGTGCCAGCAACTCTAGACAATCTGAAGCTTTCTTT. Translated, it gives CASNSRQSEAFF. The full variable domain, completed using reference TRBV11-2 and TRBJ1-1, is EAGVAQSPRYKIIEKRQSVAFWCNPISGHATLYWYQQILGQGPKLLIQFQNNGVVDDSQLPKDRFSAERLKGVDSTLKIQPAKLEDSAVYLCASNSRQSEAFFGQGTRLTVV.

The V and J genes are TRBV2 and TRBJ2-4; 11 bases are a match to TRBD1. The germline gives CDR1 SNHLY, CDR2 FYNNEI. The length of the CDR3 is 14 residues. Trimming took 4 bases from V and 6 from J; bases not matched to a gene: 2. In DNA, the CDR3 is TGTGCCAGCAGTGGGACAGGGGGCGGAAACATTCAGTACTTC. This encodes CASSGTGGGNIQYF.